This T cell receptor beta chain was captured in a study of blood T cell repertoires in COVID-19. Only a few counts were recorded for this clone. Patients of the Seattle cohort, enrolled during active infection, were followed longitudinally. Trimming removed 4 bases from V and 2 bases from J, with 8 bases in between. Germline CDR1 and CDR2: MNHEY and SMNVEV (reference sequence). This CDR3 has 13 amino acids. Original processing notes: It was from reference gene primer amplification that nucleated cell counts were estimated. The data were produced by immunoSEQ multiplex PCR, yet TCRdb's version contains in-frame clones alone and is incomplete. The D gene and trimming were derived from the DNA, and the V and J assignments and clone size from that table. The sample yields roughly 570,000 clones, around nine tenths seen once.

The chain uses TRBV27 and TRBJ1-1; D is possibly TRBD1 (5 bases). The material sequenced was peripheral blood. This receptor was taken from a woman between 50 and 59 years old with COVID-19, enrolled during active disease. The CDR3: CASSWRGNTEAFF. DNA of the CDR3: TGTGCCAGCAGTTGGAGGGGCAACACTGAAGCTTTCTTT.